These 31 T cell receptor beta chains were all obtained from the same sample, sequenced in a study of blood T cell repertoires in COVID-19. The table came from immunoSEQ multiplex PCR; TCRdb's copy has only in-frame clones and leaves some out. The sample includes roughly 20,000 clones, 85% to 90% of them seen just once. Sample: peripheral blood. The receptors shown here come from a man in his sixties with active COVID-19.

The chain recombines TRBV15 with TRBJ2-6; 7 nucleotides align to TRBD1. This CDR3 comprises 17 residues. Looked up from germline, CDR1 is LNHNV and CDR2 is YYDKDF (reference sequence). With 5 bases clipped from V and 1 base from J, the junction kept 8 bases outside the gene matches. CDR3 DNA: TGTGCCACCAGCGGTGGACAGGTCTTTTCTGGGGCCAACGTCCTGACTTTC. Amino acid sequence: CATSGGQVFSGANVLTF.

This clone was recorded only once. The chain combines TRBV5-4 with TRBJ2-1, with D tentatively TRBD1 (5 bases). Trimming pared 3 bases from V and 10 bases from J, leaving 11 bases between. The germline gives CDR1 SGHNT, CDR2 YYREEE (reference sequence). The CDR3 covers 12 residues. CDR3 bases: TGTGCCAGCAGCTCTGGGGCCGGGGAGCAGTTCTTC. Its protein product is CASSSGAGEQFF.

The chain combines TRBV20-1 with TRBJ1-4, with 7 bases matching TRBD1. Germline V lookup: CDR1 DFQATT, CDR2 SNEGSKA (reference sequence). The CDR3 is 11 amino acids. J was trimmed by 8 bases and V by 6 bases; bases with no gene match: 3. The CDR3 here is CSAGQSEKLFF. CDR3 sequence (DNA): TGCAGTGCGGGACAGTCCGAAAAACTGTTTTTT.

The chain links TRBV4-2 to TRBJ2-4, with 9 bases fitting TRBD2. Germline V gene data show CDR1 as LGHNA and CDR2 as YNFKEQ. V was clipped by 5 bases and J by 2 bases; unmatched bases: 10. This CDR3 region has 17 residues. The CDR3 spells CASSKGIAGAPKNIQYF. The CDR3 DNA reads TGTGCCAGCAGCAAGGGGATAGCGGGAGCTCCCAAAAACATTCAGTACTTC.

This CDR3 reads CASSPGTGGTEAFF. DNA of the CDR3: TGTGCCAGCAGCCCTGGGACAGGGGGCACTGAAGCTTTCTTT. This chain uses TRBV11-1 with TRBJ1-1, with 11 bases aligning to TRBD1. This CDR3 has 14 amino acids. Germline-derived CDR1 and CDR2 are SGHAT and FQDESV (reference sequence). V was clipped by 5 bases and J by 4 bases; unmatched bases: 3.

This clone was detected only a few times. This chain connects TRBV25-1 to TRBJ2-7, with TRBD1 identical over 7 bases. Germline CDR1 and CDR2: MGHDK and SYGVNS. The CDR3 sequence is 15 residues long. V lost 6 bases, J lost 7 bases, and 15 bases stayed unmatched. CDR3 region: CASRDSWTDRREQYF. The CDR3 nucleotides read TGTGCCAGCAGGGATTCCTGGACGGACAGGCGGGAGCAGTACTTC.

The V gene is TRBV19, the J gene TRBJ2-3, with 8 bases that match TRBD2. The CDR3 runs 15 residues. In germline, CDR1 is LNHDA, CDR2 SQIVND (reference sequence). Trimming at V came to 7 bases and at J to 6 bases, leaving 12 bases not matched to a gene. CDR3 sequence (DNA): TGTGCCAGTATGTTGGTTGCGGGGGGCCTCGATACGCAGTATTTT. Translated, it gives CASMLVAGGLDTQYF.

V usage is TRBV7-9 and J usage is TRBJ2-5; the D gene is possibly TRBD2 (7 bases). V lost 5 bases to trimming and J lost 4 bases, with 23 bases between them. This CDR3 has 17 residues. Germline CDR1 reads SEHNR; CDR2 reads FQNEAQ (reference sequence). CDR3 protein: CASSPPARGLRGETQYF. DNA of the CDR3: TGTGCCAGCAGCCCCCCAGCGCGGGGGCTGAGAGGAGAGACCCAGTACTTC.

The genes are TRBV12-3 or TRBV12-4 and TRBJ2-1; TRBD2 might be the D (5 bases). The CDR3 is made up of 12 amino acids. V was cut by 8 bases and J by 6 bases, with 11 bases left in between. CDR3 nucleotide sequence: TGTGCCAGCGCCTCTAGCAGCAATGAGCAGTTCTTC. This encodes CASASSSNEQFF.

This chain connects TRBV5-6 to TRBJ2-5; D is perhaps TRBD2 (7 bases). Germline lookup yields CDR1 SGHDT and CDR2 YYEEEE. The CDR3 is 18 amino acids. Trimming left V 3 bases short and J 2 bases short, with 23 bases between. CDR3 bases: TGTGCCAGCAGCTCGTTATCGGCCCTAGGGGGGGGGCAAGAGACCCAGTACTTC. This encodes CASSSLSALGGGQETQYF.

The V call is TRBV7-9, the J call TRBJ2-7, with 8 positions matching TRBD2. V shed 5 bases, J shed 2 bases, and the junction held 17 bases outside the gene matches. The CDR3 sequence is 18 residues long. CDR1 and CDR2 from the germline V gene are SEHNR and FQNEAQ (reference sequence). The CDR3 spells CASSVSNASGRSPYEQYF. The CDR3, as DNA: TGTGCCAGCAGCGTAAGTAACGCGAGCGGGAGAAGCCCCTACGAGCAGTACTTC.

The rearrangement joins TRBV18 to TRBJ1-6, with 10 bases fitting TRBD1. With 3 bases clipped from V and 5 bases from J, the junction kept 1 base outside the gene matches. CDR3 length: 15 amino acids. The germline V gene encodes CDR1 KGHSH and CDR2 LQKENI. The CDR3 nucleotides read TGTGCCAGCTCACCCGGGACAGGGGATAATTCACCCCTCCACTTT. It codes for CASSPGTGDNSPLHF.

This clone was recorded once. The chain couples TRBV5-1 to TRBJ2-5, with 7 nucleotides matching TRBD1. The germline CDR1 and CDR2 sequences are SGHRS and YFSETQ. The CDR3 is 11 amino acids. Losses at the gene ends were 5 bases for V and 5 bases for J; bases not matched to a gene: 0. The chain's CDR3 is CASRTGETQYF. The CDR3 DNA reads as TGCGCCAGCAGGACAGGGGAGACCCAGTACTTC.

CDR3 sequence reads: CASSPTSVTQYF. The CDR3, as DNA: TGTGCCAGCAGCCCCACTAGTGTGACCCAGTACTTC. This chain uses TRBV7-2 with TRBJ2-5; possibly TRBD2 for D (5 bases). The V gene's germline CDR1 is SGHTA and CDR2 FQGNSA. The ends were cut back, 5 bases at V and 7 bases at J, with 11 bases in the middle. This CDR3 has 12 residues. Filled out from reference TRBV7-2 and TRBJ2-5, the complete variable domain reads GAGVSQSPSNKVTEKGKDVELRCDPISGHTALYWYRQSLGQGLEFLIYFQGNSAPDKSGLPSDRFSAERTGGSVSTLTIQRTQQEDSAVYLCASSPTSVTQYFGPGTRLLVL.

In this sample, this clone turned up once. Other DNA sequences from this sample encode an identical CDR3 as well. The CDR3, as DNA: TGTGCCAGCAGCCCATCTCGACTGGGGAGTGAAGCTTTCTTT. It specifies CASSPSRLGSEAFF. The V gene is TRBV11-3, the J gene TRBJ1-1; D not certain. V lost 5 bases and J 7 bases, leaving 17 bases between the germline ends. CDR1 and CDR2 from the germline V gene are SGHNT and YENEEA. This CDR3 is built from 14 residues.

V gene TRBV28 combines with J gene TRBJ1-2; no reliable D call. V lost 6 bases and J 8 bases, leaving 19 bases between the germline ends. The CDR3 length is 14 residues. Germline lookup yields CDR1 MDHEN and CDR2 SYDVKM. The CDR3 sequence is CASSPARRGSGYTF. In DNA form, the CDR3 reads TGTGCCAGCAGCCCTGCTCGCCGCGGGTCCGGCTACACCTTC.

This sequence joins TRBV6-5 and TRBJ2-7; D is possibly TRBD2 (6 bases). The CDR3 runs 15 residues. Germline V CDR1 and CDR2: MNHEY, SVGAGI. V was cut by 4 bases and J by 6 bases, with 19 bases left in between. The CDR3 is CASSWDGRDRGEQYF. CDR3 bases: TGTGCCAGCAGTTGGGACGGGAGAGACCGGGGCGAGCAGTACTTC.

The chain carries TRBV5-6 and TRBJ2-5; TRBD1 matches at 7 bases. V dropped 5 bases and J dropped 5; count of bases not matched to a gene: 9. The CDR3 runs to 14 residues. The germline V gene encodes CDR1 SGHDT and CDR2 YYEEEE. CDR3 sequence (DNA): TGTGCCAGCAGGTGGGACAGCTCAAGGGAGACCCAGTACTTC. It translates to CASRWDSSRETQYF.

The count of this clone is one. The chain couples TRBV4-3 to TRBJ1-3; weak D call: TRBD1 (6 bases). The V and J ends lost 1 base and 0 bases respectively, with 10 bases between them. This CDR3 is 16 amino acids long. Germline-derived CDR1 and CDR2 are LGHNA and YSLEER. The CDR3 region is CASSQAQGYSGNTIYF. The CDR3 DNA reads as TGCGCCAGCAGCCAAGCACAGGGCTACTCTGGAAACACCATATATTTT.

J is TRBJ2-2 and V is TRBV29-1, with D tentatively TRBD2 (6 bases). With 6 bases removed from V and 3 bases from J, the gap between germline ends came to 14 bases. Per germline, CDR1 SQVTM and CDR2 ANQGSEA. This CDR3 is 14 amino acids long. CDR3 protein: CSVAPSGDTGELFF. Here the CDR3 DNA reads TGCAGCGTCGCCCCATCGGGGGACACCGGGGAGCTGTTTTTT.

The chain recombines TRBV2 with TRBJ2-7, with 11 bases lining up with TRBD2. From germline, CDR1 is SNHLY and CDR2 FYNNEI. V dropped 6 bases and J dropped 7; count of bases not matched to a gene: 11. The CDR3 has 15 amino acids. The CDR3 DNA sequence: TGTGCCAGCAGCCAGGGACTAGCGGCCCAGGGAGAGCAGTACTTC. It translates to CASSQGLAAQGEQYF.

In this sample, this clone turned up a few times. J is TRBJ1-1 and V is TRBV11-3; D gene unclear. CDR1 and CDR2 (germline): SGHNT, YENEEA. Trimming stripped 2 bases from V and 1 base from J, with 17 bases between. This CDR3 is 17 amino acids long. CDR3 in DNA: TGTGCCAGCAGCTTATCCATCACGGGAGGTGGGAACACTGAAGCTTTCTTT. Translated, it gives CASSLSITGGGNTEAFF.

This chain uses TRBV7-8 with TRBJ2-5; tentative D call: TRBD1 (5 bases). The CDR3 contains 13 residues. Germline V gene sequence: CDR1 SGHVS, CDR2 FQNEAQ. Deletions cut 7 bases from V and 5 bases from J, with 14 bases between. CDR3 sequence (DNA): TGTGCCAGCACCTTGGGGCCAGGGGAGACCCAGTACTTC. It specifies CASTLGPGETQYF.

The chain uses TRBV6-7 and TRBJ1-1; D remains ambiguous. TRBV6-7 is classed as an ORF, of uncertain function. CDR3 length equals 15 residues. Trimming took 6 bases from V and 1 from J, leaving 15 bases between them. CDR3 sequence reads: CASSPGLPGNTEAFF. CDR3 DNA: TGTGCCAGCAGCCCCGGACTCCCAGGGAACACTGAAGCTTTCTTT.

The chain employs TRBV12-5 and TRBJ1-1; D gene uncertain. V was trimmed by 5 bases and J by 4 bases, leaving 11 bases between them. The CDR3 is 13 amino acids. CDR1 and CDR2 (germline): LGHNT, FRNRAP. CDR3 protein: CASGVRGSTEAFF. The DNA of the CDR3 is TGTGCTAGTGGTGTCCGGGGAAGCACTGAAGCTTTCTTT. Filled out from reference TRBV12-5 and TRBJ1-1, the complete variable domain reads DARVTQTPRHKVTEMGQEVTMRCQPILGHNTVFWYRQTMMQGLELLAYFRNRAPLDDSGMPKDRFSAEMPDATLATLKIQPSEPRDSAVYFCASGVRGSTEAFFGQGTRLTVV.

The chain is built from TRBV3-1 (or the pseudogene TRBV3-2) and TRBJ2-3; D is possibly TRBD2 (6 bases). Germline-derived CDR1 and CDR2 are LGHDT and YNNKEL (reference sequence). Trimming stripped 6 bases from V and 7 bases from J, with 14 bases between. The CDR3 length is 13 residues. CDR3 protein: CASRRRESNTQYF. Written as DNA, the CDR3 is TGTGCCAGCAGGAGGAGGGAAAGTAATACGCAGTATTTT.

The chain carries TRBV28 and TRBJ1-4, with TRBD1 as a possible D gene (6 bases). CDR1 and CDR2 (germline): MDHEN, SYDVKM. This CDR3 is built from 13 residues. V lost 0 bases, J lost 8 bases, and 7 bases lay in between. CDR3 region: CASSLWDREKLFF. DNA for the CDR3: TGTGCCAGCAGTTTATGGGACAGAGAAAAACTGTTTTTT.

The chain has TRBV19 and TRBJ2-7, with 7 bases lining up with TRBD2. This CDR3 has 13 residues. Germline V lookup: CDR1 LNHDA, CDR2 SQIVND (reference sequence). V trimming: 5 bases; J trimming: 7 bases; junction bases outside the gene matches: 8. The CDR3, as DNA: TGTGCCAGTAGTGAGGCGGGAGAACGGGAGCAGTACTTC. Encoded protein: CASSEAGEREQYF. The full variable domain, in which reference TRBV19 and TRBJ2-7 provide the parts outside the CDR3, is DGGITQSPKYLFRKEGQNVTLSCEQNLNHDAMYWYRQDPGQGLRLIYYSQIVNDFQKGDIAEGYSVSREKKESFPLTVTSAQKNPTAFYLCASSEAGEREQYFGPGTRLTVT.

The chain joins TRBV19 to TRBJ2-2; tentatively, D is TRBD1 (5 bases). V lost 6 bases to trimming and J lost 7 bases, with 12 bases between them. In germline, CDR1 is LNHDA, CDR2 SQIVND (reference sequence). The CDR3 consists of 13 residues. The CDR3 nucleotides read TGTGCCAGTAGCTCGACAGTTCACGGGGAGCTGTTTTTT. It yields the protein CASSSTVHGELFF.

The chain uses TRBV19 and TRBJ1-6; D is perhaps TRBD1 (6 bases). Germline-derived CDR1 and CDR2 are LNHDA and SQIVND (reference sequence). The V end was cut by 6 bases, the J end by 8 bases, with 14 bases between. CDR3 length equals 14 residues. CDR3 sequence reads: CASRDGQSDSPLHF. DNA for the CDR3: TGTGCCAGTAGGGATGGACAGTCGGATTCACCCCTCCACTTT.

The rearrangement uses TRBV5-1 and TRBJ1-2, with D perhaps TRBD1 (6 bases). The CDR3 is 14 amino acids. V was clipped by 6 bases and J by 3 bases, with 15 bases between them. CDR1 and CDR2 (germline): SGHRS, YFSETQ. DNA of the CDR3: TGCGCCAGCACTCGGGACACGCCCGACTATGGCTACACCTTC. Protein product: CASTRDTPDYGYTF.